One sample yielded the 30 T cell receptor beta chains listed below, sequenced in a study of blood T cell repertoires in COVID-19. Assay: immunoSEQ multiplex PCR; the TCRdb copy retains only in-frame clones and omits some. The sample lists about 130,000 clones, about 72% occurring once. The sequenced material came from peripheral blood. Receptors were obtained from a woman aged 65 to 85 with acute or convalescent COVID-19.

The rearrangement joins TRBV28 to TRBJ2-5; possible D gene TRBD1, 6 bases. The ends were cut back, 4 bases at V and 7 bases at J, with 13 bases in the middle. Germline assignment: CDR1 MDHEN and CDR2 SYDVKM. The CDR3 covers 13 residues. The DNA for the CDR3 is TGTGCCAGCAGTTGGGACACCCAGGGGACCCAGTACTTC. It specifies CASSWDTQGTQYF. Together with reference TRBV28 and TRBJ2-5, the CDR3 gives the full variable domain: DVKVTQSSRYLVKRTGEKVFLECVQDMDHENMFWYRQDPGLGLRLIYFSYDVKMKEKGDIPEGYSVSREKKERFSLILESASTNQTSMYLCASSWDTQGTQYFGPGTRLLVL.

In its sample, this clone was seen a few times. The chain has TRBV11-2 and TRBJ1-1; D unclear. This CDR3 spans 14 amino acids. The ends were cut back, 4 bases at V and 13 bases at J, with 22 bases in the middle. CDR1 is SGHAT and CDR2 is FQNNGV in the germline V gene. The CDR3 sequence is CASSSNPRLGGIFF. Written as DNA, the CDR3 is TGTGCCAGCAGCTCAAACCCCCGACTCGGAGGTATTTTCTTT.

This clone was recorded a few times. The chain recombines TRBV19 with TRBJ1-2; TRBD1 might be the D (5 bases). Germline CDR1 LNHDA, CDR2 SQIVND (reference sequence). The V end lost 5 bases, the J end lost 7 bases, and 11 bases lay between the germline ends. The CDR3 has 12 residues. The CDR3 is CASSVGAGGYTF. In nucleotides, the CDR3 is TGTGCCAGTAGTGTTGGGGCTGGTGGCTACACCTTC.

This sequence joins TRBV6-4 and TRBJ2-1; possibly TRBD1 for D (7 bases). The ends were cut back, 5 bases at V and 4 bases at J, with 12 bases in the middle. CDR1 is MRHNA and CDR2 is SNTAGT in the germline V gene. This CDR3 contains 14 residues. The CDR3 DNA follows: TGTGCCAGCAGTCAGGGGGGACCATACAATGAGCAGTTCTTC. It translates to CASSQGGPYNEQFF.

The chain has TRBV19 and TRBJ1-2; TRBD1 is a possible D gene (6 bases). The CDR3 covers 15 residues. V shed 0 bases and J shed 4 bases, with 12 bases lying between them. Germline V gene sequence: CDR1 LNHDA, CDR2 SQIVND (reference sequence). CDR3 sequence reads: CASSIDGTPGYGYTF. The CDR3 DNA is TGTGCCAGTAGTATAGACGGGACACCGGGCTATGGCTACACCTTC. Looking up the rest from reference TRBV19 and TRBJ1-2 gives the full variable domain: DGGITQSPKYLFRKEGQNVTLSCEQNLNHDAMYWYRQDPGQGLRLIYYSQIVNDFQKGDIAEGYSVSREKKESFPLTVTSAQKNPTAFYLCASSIDGTPGYGYTFGSGTRLTVV.

V usage is TRBV12-5 and J usage is TRBJ1-1; TRBD1 might be the D (6 bases). From germline, CDR1 is LGHNT and CDR2 FRNRAP. The CDR3 consists of 15 residues. With 1 base removed from V and 5 bases from J, the gap between germline ends came to 14 bases. This CDR3 is CASGLGGGAGTEAFF. The CDR3 DNA reads TGTGCTAGTGGTTTGGGGGGGGGCGCAGGGACTGAAGCTTTCTTT. Full variable domain (outside the CDR3, taken from reference TRBV12-5 and TRBJ1-1): DARVTQTPRHKVTEMGQEVTMRCQPILGHNTVFWYRQTMMQGLELLAYFRNRAPLDDSGMPKDRFSAEMPDATLATLKIQPSEPRDSAVYFCASGLGGGAGTEAFFGQGTRLTVV.

The V and J genes are TRBV18 and TRBJ2-3, with D tentatively TRBD1 (7 bases). The CDR3 is 14 amino acids. Germline CDR1 and CDR2: KGHSH and LQKENI. V was cut by 3 bases and J by 3 bases, with 10 bases left in between. The DNA for the CDR3 is TGTGCCAGCTCACCGACAGGGAGGACAGATACGCAGTATTTT. Protein product: CASSPTGRTDTQYF.

The rearrangement links TRBV28 to TRBJ1-2; D gene uncertain. Trimming cost V 1 base and J 4 bases, with 16 bases left between them. The germline CDR1 and CDR2 sequences are MDHEN and SYDVKM. The CDR3 sequence is 16 residues long. The CDR3: CASSLLGRPDTYGYTF. CDR3 DNA sequence: TGTGCCAGCAGTTTATTAGGTCGACCCGACACCTATGGCTACACCTTC.

The chain is built from TRBV7-9 and TRBJ2-3, with 10 bases identical to TRBD1. This CDR3 region has 15 residues. Germline CDR1 and CDR2: SEHNR and FQNEAQ (reference sequence). V lost 1 base, J lost 4 bases, and 2 bases stayed unmatched. CDR3 sequence (DNA): TGTGCCAGCAGCTTAGAGACAGGGGGCCCAGATACGCAGTATTTT. Translated, it gives CASSLETGGPDTQYF.

This clone was observed a handful of times. The gene calls are TRBV30 and TRBJ2-2, with a tentative D call TRBD1 (5 bases). Trimming shortened V by 5 bases and J by 0 bases, and 10 bases separated the two germline ends. The length of the CDR3 is 14 residues. Germline V CDR1 and CDR2: GTSNPN, SVGIG (reference sequence). The CDR3: CAWVAGTNTGELFF. The CDR3 bases are TGTGCCTGGGTAGCAGGGACGAACACCGGGGAGCTGTTTTTT. The full variable domain, completed using reference TRBV30 and TRBJ2-2, is SQTIHQWPATLVQPVGSPLSLECTVEGTSNPNLYWYRQAAGRGLQLLFYSVGIGQISSEVPQNLSASRPQDRQFILSSKKLLLSDSGFYLCAWVAGTNTGELFFGEGSRLTVL.

V gene TRBV4-3 combines with J gene TRBJ2-1, with 7 bases matching TRBD1. The CDR3 spans 13 residues. In germline, CDR1 is LGHNA, CDR2 YSLEER. The V gene end was trimmed by 4 bases and the J gene end by 5 bases; junction bases not matched to a gene: 2. CDR3 nucleotide sequence: TGCGCCAGCAGCCCTGACAGGGACAATGAGCAGTTCTTC. This codes for CASSPDRDNEQFF.

The rearrangement joins TRBV3-1 (or the pseudogene TRBV3-2) to TRBJ1-5; D is possibly TRBD1 (6 bases). The germline V gene has CDR1 LGHDT and CDR2 YNNKEL (reference sequence). This CDR3 comprises 15 residues. V was clipped by 0 bases and J by 2 bases, with 8 bases between them. The CDR3 loop reads CASSQDHRGNQPQHF. The CDR3 coding sequence is TGTGCCAGCAGCCAAGATCACAGGGGCAATCAGCCCCAGCATTTT.

The chain recombines TRBV6-5 with TRBJ1-1; D is perhaps TRBD1 (5 bases). V shed 6 bases and J shed 1 base, with 15 bases lying between them. The CDR3 totals 15 residues. Per germline, CDR1 MNHEY and CDR2 SVGAGI. CDR3 DNA sequence: TGTGCCAGCAGGCCATCAGGGTTTTGGAACACTGAAGCTTTCTTT. It is translated as CASRPSGFWNTEAFF.

The gene calls are TRBV24-1 and TRBJ2-1; D might be TRBD2 (5 bases). V was shortened by 3 bases and J by 8 bases, with 19 bases between the two germline ends. This CDR3 is built from 16 residues. Germline loops: CDR1 KGHDR, CDR2 SFDVKD. The CDR3 region has the DNA TGTGCCACCAGTGATAGGACTTCGCGGGCTGGTCATGAGCAGTTCTTC. Translating it yields CATSDRTSRAGHEQFF.

The V call is TRBV27, the J call TRBJ2-3; tentative D call: TRBD1 (6 bases). CDR3 length: 14 amino acids. V lost 4 bases, J lost 0 bases, and 8 bases lay in between. Germline assignment: CDR1 MNHEY and CDR2 SMNVEV (reference sequence). The CDR3 bases are TGTGCCAGCAGTTGGACAGCTAGCACAGATACGCAGTATTTT. Amino acid sequence: CASSWTASTDTQYF.

The rearrangement joins TRBV2 to TRBJ1-1, with TRBD1 as a possible D gene (6 bases). V lost 6 bases and J 3 bases, leaving 23 bases between the germline ends. The germline gives CDR1 SNHLY, CDR2 FYNNEI. The CDR3 sequence is 17 residues long. DNA of the CDR3: TGTGCCAGCAGGAGGCGGTCACAGGGTGTCATGGACACTGAAGCTTTCTTT. The encoded protein is CASRRRSQGVMDTEAFF.

The rearrangement uses TRBV3-1 (or the pseudogene TRBV3-2) and TRBJ2-5; tentatively, D is TRBD2 (5 bases). The CDR3 totals 14 residues. Trimming left V 5 bases short and J 2 bases short, with 12 bases between. Germline values: CDR1 LGHDT, CDR2 YNNKEL (reference sequence). The CDR3 is CASSADWRQETQYF. In DNA form, the CDR3 reads TGTGCCAGCAGCGCGGACTGGCGACAAGAGACCCAGTACTTC.

This chain uses TRBV4-3 with TRBJ1-4; 7 nucleotides align to TRBD1. V gave up 3 bases and J gave up 6 bases; unmatched junction bases: 4. Per germline, CDR1 LGHNA and CDR2 YSLEER. This CDR3 region has 14 residues. This CDR3 is CASSQGQRDEKLFF. The CDR3 DNA sequence: TGCGCCAGCAGCCAGGGACAGCGGGATGAAAAACTGTTTTTT.

The chain recombines TRBV5-4 with TRBJ2-5; D is possibly TRBD2 (7 bases). CDR3 length equals 14 residues. The germline V gene has CDR1 SGHNT and CDR2 YYREEE (reference sequence). Between the trimmed V and J ends, which lost 3 bases and 10 bases, there was a span of 19 bases. CDR3 DNA sequence: TGTGCCAGCAGCTGGGGGGGCGGGCCTGAGGACCAGTACTTC. Translating it yields CASSWGGGPEDQYF.

This clone has more than one count but fewer than ten. The chain employs TRBV28 and TRBJ1-2; 9 bases map to TRBD1. CDR3 length: 13 amino acids. From germline, CDR1 is MDHEN and CDR2 SYDVKM. Trimming removed 5 bases from V and 5 bases from J; junction bases left unmatched: 3. The CDR3 loop reads CASSDGTGYGYTF. DNA for the CDR3: TGTGCCAGCAGTGACGGGACAGGGTATGGCTACACCTTC.

This chain joins TRBV7-8 and TRBJ2-7; 7 bases agree with TRBD1. Germline loops: CDR1 SGHVS, CDR2 FQNEAQ. The CDR3 has 12 amino acids. Unmatched junction bases numbered 3, after V lost 5 bases and J lost 5 bases. CDR3: CASSPTGDEQYF. The CDR3 DNA reads TGTGCCAGCAGCCCTACAGGGGACGAGCAGTACTTC.

Of note for this clone: At one end the junction does not follow the germline gene, possibly because of a read error. The rearrangement joins TRBV7-7 to TRBJ2-3; D might be TRBD2 (5 bases). Germline V gives CDR1 SSHAT, CDR2 FNYEAQ (reference sequence). This CDR3 contains 16 residues. In nucleotides, the CDR3 is TGTGCTAGCAGCTTAGGCCTAGCTGCTAGCACAGATACGCAGTATTTT. This gives the protein CASSLGLAASTDTQYF. Using reference TRBV7-7 and TRBJ2-3 for the parts outside the CDR3, the full variable domain is GAGVSQSPRYKVTKRGQDVTLRCDPISSHATLYWYQQALGQGPEFLTYFNYEAQPDKSGLPSDRFSAERPEGSISTLTIQRTEQRDSAMYRCASSLGLAASTDTQYFGPGTRLTVL.

This clone was counted a few times. The chain employs TRBV5-1 and TRBJ1-6, with a tentative D call TRBD1 (5 bases). Per the germline V gene, CDR1 is SGHRS and CDR2 is YFSETQ. The V end was cut by 4 bases, the J end by 7 bases, with 12 bases between. CDR3 length equals 14 residues. CDR3: CASSAAGVNSPLHF. The DNA of the CDR3 is TGCGCCAGCAGCGCAGCGGGGGTCAATTCACCCCTCCACTTT.

V usage is TRBV19 and J usage is TRBJ1-2; 9 nucleotides match TRBD1. V lost 6 bases, J lost 5 bases, and 7 bases stayed unmatched. Germline V CDR1 and CDR2: LNHDA, SQIVND (reference sequence). There are 14 residues in the CDR3. CDR3 residues: CASSPGTGSYGYTF. The CDR3 DNA sequence: TGTGCCAGTAGCCCCGGGACAGGGTCTTATGGCTACACCTTC.

V usage is TRBV4-2 and J usage is TRBJ2-1, with TRBD2 matching over 7 bases. This CDR3 contains 18 residues. Germline trimming cut 0 bases from V and 7 bases from J; bases unmatched to any gene: 15. Germline-derived CDR1 and CDR2 are LGHNA and YNFKEQ. The CDR3 is CASSQDKAEEAGRNEQFF. Written as DNA, the CDR3 is TGTGCCAGCAGCCAAGATAAGGCGGAGGAAGCGGGACGAAATGAGCAGTTCTTC.

The CDR3 protein is CASSRDRGLEAFF. As DNA, the CDR3 is TGTGCCAGCAGCCGCGACAGGGGGCTAGAAGCTTTCTTT. The chain combines TRBV6-5 with TRBJ1-1, with 10 bases that match TRBD1. Germline V lookup: CDR1 MNHEY, CDR2 SVGAGI. The CDR3 runs 13 residues. V gave up 6 bases and J gave up 8 bases; unmatched junction bases: 6.

The chain uses TRBV10-3 and TRBJ2-5; tentatively, D is TRBD1 (5 bases). Trimming pared 1 base from V and 4 bases from J, leaving 13 bases between. The CDR3 is 15 residues long. Per the germline V gene, CDR1 is ENHRY and CDR2 is SYGVKD. CDR3 sequence (DNA): TGTGCCATCAGTGAGTGGGGTCTTCAGGGAGAGACCCAGTACTTC. The encoded protein is CAISEWGLQGETQYF.

This chain joins TRBV28 and TRBJ2-7; 7 bases line up with TRBD1. Trimming at V came to 4 bases and at J to 1 base, leaving 13 bases not matched to a gene. Germline assignment: CDR1 MDHEN and CDR2 SYDVKM. The CDR3 consists of 17 residues. The CDR3 nucleotides are TGTGCCAGCAGTTCACAATCGGGACAGAAGAGGTCCTACGAGCAGTACTTC. Its translation: CASSSQSGQKRSYEQYF.

This chain connects TRBV18 to TRBJ2-3, with no clear D. The V end lost 4 bases, the J end lost 4 bases, and 6 bases lay between the germline ends. The CDR3 consists of 12 residues. Germline V CDR1 and CDR2: KGHSH, LQKENI. The CDR3 reads CASSQSADTQYF. CDR3 sequence (DNA): TGTGCCAGCTCACAGAGCGCAGATACGCAGTATTTT.

This clone was picked up one time. J is TRBJ1-6 and V is TRBV4-2, with 12 bases lining up with TRBD1. V lost 3 bases and J lost 10; bases outside the gene matches: 7. The germline V gene encodes CDR1 LGHNA and CDR2 YNFKEQ. CDR3 length: 16 amino acids. The CDR3 region is CASSHGGQGAGSPLHF. The CDR3 region has the DNA TGTGCCAGCAGCCATGGGGGACAGGGGGCGGGATCACCCCTCCACTTT.